This T cell receptor beta chain was profiled in a study of regulatory T cells. The primer mix had 52 TRBV and 13 TRBJ primers. Clones were read by immunoSEQ multiplex PCR, and TCRdb kept only the in-frame ones, dropping some. The table has approximately 9,300 clones, around 82% seen once. Germline V gene data show CDR1 as MDHEN and CDR2 as SYDVKM. Trimming shortened V by 5 bases and J by 3 bases, and 11 bases separated the two germline ends. The CDR3 sequence is 13 residues long. Patients aged 2 to 39 years had fewer naive T cells. The source is a young adult with CD3G deficiency. The specimen sequenced was CD8+ T cells sorted from blood. This rearrangement joins TRBV28 to TRBJ2-7; D is tentatively TRBD1 or TRBD2 (5 bases each). DNA of the CDR3: TGTGCCAGCAGTCTCAGGGAGAACTACGAGCAGTACTTC. It translates to CASSLRENYEQYF.